This TCR beta chain derives from a study of identical twins. Broader study findings: Excess low generation probability was seen in twin-shared out-of-frame alpha sequences. The degree of excess twin sharing was weaker in beta out-of-frame sequences.

V was pared by 0 bases and J by 2 bases, with 8 bases between. Germline-derived CDR1 and CDR2 are MNHEY and SVGAGI. This CDR3 is 14 amino acids long. This clonotype has a handful of counts. What it binds is unknown. TCRdb processed the 5' RACE reads anew with MiXCR; each CDR3 protein has one entry. The table records roughly 480,000 distinct CDR3 sequences, 24% of them present only once. These same records also appear under a second study, on T cells expressing NK-cell markers. From that second work: In several donors, dominant clonotypes made up 28.3-60.1% of CD3+CD56-NKG2C+ cells.

The receptor's source is a woman aged 18-35 years in good health. This chain joins TRBV6-5 and TRBJ2-7, with D possibly matching TRBD2 (6 bases). Sequences were obtained from CD4+ T cells sorted from blood. Here the CDR3 DNA reads TGTGCCAGCAGTTACTCGCGGACTACCTACGAGCAGTACTTC. As protein: CASSYSRTTYEQYF.